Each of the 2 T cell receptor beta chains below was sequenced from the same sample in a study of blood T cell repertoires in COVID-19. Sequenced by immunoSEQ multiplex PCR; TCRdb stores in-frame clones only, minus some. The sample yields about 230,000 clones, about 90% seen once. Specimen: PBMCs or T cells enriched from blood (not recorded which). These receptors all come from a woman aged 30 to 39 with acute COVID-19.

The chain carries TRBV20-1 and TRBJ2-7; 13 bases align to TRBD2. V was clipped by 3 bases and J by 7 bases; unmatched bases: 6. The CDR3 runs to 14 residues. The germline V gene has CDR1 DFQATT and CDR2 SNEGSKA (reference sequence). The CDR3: CSASALAGGWEQYF. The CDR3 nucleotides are TGCAGTGCTAGTGCACTAGCGGGGGGGTGGGAGCAGTACTTC.

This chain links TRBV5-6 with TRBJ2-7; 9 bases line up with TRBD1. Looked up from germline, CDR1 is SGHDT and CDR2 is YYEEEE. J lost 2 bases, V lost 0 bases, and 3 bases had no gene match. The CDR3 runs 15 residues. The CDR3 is CASSLGGQGPYEQYF. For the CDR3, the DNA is TGTGCCAGCAGCTTGGGAGGACAGGGGCCCTACGAGCAGTACTTC.